This passage covers 24 T cell receptor beta chains from one sample sequenced in a study of human T cells and chemical hapten exposure. TCRdb recomputed calls from the RACE reads with MiXCR, one row per CDR3 protein. The table has under 450,000 distinct CDR3 sequences, roughly 4.8% seen once. Stated time point: patch test 1, 2 weeks after DPC sensitization. Treatment: therapeutic diphenylcyclopropenone sensitization with weekly scalp DPC. Sequences were derived from whole blood, sampled in connection with sensitization to the hapten diphenylcyclopropenone (DPC). The source is a woman aged 50 to 60 with alopecia areata. Some clones in this sample may be carry-over from other donors' samples.

This clonotype was counted ten times or more. The chain couples TRBV7-3 to TRBJ2-5; unclear D gene. The CDR3 runs 15 residues. Germline lookup yields CDR1 SGHTA and CDR2 FQGTGA. The germline V and J ends were trimmed by 0 bases and 0 bases, with 8 bases remaining between them. This CDR3 is CASSLTGRYQETQYF. The CDR3 nucleotides read TGTGCCAGCAGCTTAACGGGCCGGTACCAAGAGACCCAGTACTTC. The whole variable domain, remainder taken from reference TRBV7-3 and TRBJ2-5, is GAGVSQTPSNKVTEKGKYVELRCDPISGHTALYWYRQSLGQGPEFLIYFQGTGAADDSGLPNDRFFAVRPEGSVSTLKIQRTERGDSAVYLCASSLTGRYQETQYFGPGTRLLVL.

This clonotype showed up many times. The rearrangement joins TRBV7-9 to TRBJ2-7; 8 nucleotides match TRBD2. This CDR3 is 16 amino acids long. Per the germline V gene, CDR1 is SEHNR and CDR2 is FQNEAQ (reference sequence). The V and J ends lost 5 bases and 0 bases, in that order; junction bases with no gene match: 9. The CDR3 spells CASSDYPGTSSYEQYF. CDR3 nucleotides: TGTGCCAGCAGCGACTACCCCGGGACTAGCTCCTACGAGCAGTACTTC.

This clonotype has a single count. This chain uses TRBV30 with TRBJ2-6, with 9 positions matching TRBD1. In germline, CDR1 is GTSNPN, CDR2 SVGIG (reference sequence). CDR3 size: 16 residues. The junction had 7 bases not matched to a gene; V was cut back by 7 bases and J by 0 bases. CDR3 in DNA: TGTGCCTTCACAGGGGGCCCTCTCTCTGGGGCCAACGTCCTGACTTTC. Amino acids: CAFTGGPLSGANVLTF.

This clonotype has more than one count but fewer than ten. V usage is TRBV6-6 and J usage is TRBJ2-3; 9 bases align to TRBD2. Germline values: CDR1 MNHNY, CDR2 SVGAGI (reference sequence). Trimming removed 10 bases from V and 4 bases from J; junction bases left unmatched: 6. The CDR3 sequence is 13 residues long. The CDR3 DNA reads TGTGCCAATGCGGGGGGGGGCGCAGATACGCAGTATTTT. Translating gives CANAGGGADTQYF.

This clonotype was counted at least ten times. V is TRBV6-2 or TRBV6-3 and J is TRBJ1-1; tentatively, D is TRBD1 (5 bases). Germline CDR1 MNHEY, CDR2 SVGEGT. Trimming removed 1 base from V and 0 bases from J, with 6 bases in between. The CDR3 loop spans 14 amino acids. CDR3: CASSYWGLNTEAFF. The CDR3 DNA is TGTGCCAGCAGTTACTGGGGGTTGAACACTGAAGCTTTCTTT.

In its sample, this clonotype was seen many times. The chain's CDR3 is CASSQAIGGADTQYF. In DNA form, the CDR3 reads TGCGCCAGCAGCCAAGCAATAGGGGGGGCAGATACGCAGTATTTT. This chain joins TRBV4-3 and TRBJ2-3; weak D call: TRBD2 (7 bases). V shed 1 base and J shed 4 bases, with 12 bases lying between them. Germline V CDR1 and CDR2: LGHNA, YSLEER. The CDR3 is 15 residues long.

This clonotype was detected ten times or more. The chain joins TRBV6-5 to TRBJ1-1, with a tentative D call TRBD1 (6 bases). Germline assignment: CDR1 MNHEY and CDR2 SVGAGI. V lost 7 bases to trimming and J lost 7 bases, with 16 bases between them. The CDR3 covers 13 residues. In nucleotides, the CDR3 is TGTGCCAGCACCCACGGGGGAGGGGGTGAAGCTTTCTTT. Protein sequence: CASTHGGGGEAFF.

This clonotype was counted many times. The genes are TRBV7-2 and TRBJ1-1; D not resolved. The CDR3 is 15 amino acids. Looked up from germline, CDR1 is SGHTA and CDR2 is FQGNSA. Trimming took 1 base from V and 1 from J, leaving 10 bases between them. CDR3: CASSLEGGSNTEAFF. CDR3 nucleotides: TGTGCCAGCAGCTTAGAGGGCGGATCGAACACTGAAGCTTTCTTT.

This clonotype came up a few times. This chain uses TRBV2 with TRBJ2-7; D possibly corresponds to TRBD1 (6 bases). V lost 3 bases and J lost 6, with 9 bases in between. The CDR3 is 12 amino acids. In germline, CDR1 is SNHLY, CDR2 FYNNEI. Written as DNA, the CDR3 is TGTGCCAGCAGTGACAGGGGCGGCGAGCAGTACTTC. It codes for CASSDRGGEQYF. The complete variable domain, with remaining parts taken from reference TRBV2 and TRBJ2-7, reads EPEVTQTPSHQVTQMGQEVILRCVPISNHLYFYWYRQILGQKVEFLVSFYNNEISEKSEIFDDQFSVERPDGSNFTLKIRSTKLEDSAMYFCASSDRGGEQYFGPGTRLTVT.

At least ten counts were recorded for this clonotype. The chain joins TRBV29-1 to TRBJ2-2; D possibly corresponds to TRBD2 (5 bases). The CDR3 runs 13 residues. Trimming stripped 4 bases from V and 5 bases from J, with 11 bases between. Per germline, CDR1 SQVTM and CDR2 ANQGSEA. CDR3 in DNA: TGCAGCGTTGTAGGATCGGGAACCGGGGAGCTGTTTTTT. Protein sequence: CSVVGSGTGELFF.

In its sample, this clonotype was seen many times. CDR3 in amino acids: CASSTYASNEQFF. As DNA, the CDR3 is TGTGCCAGCAGCACCTACGCAAGCAATGAGCAGTTCTTC. This chain links TRBV5-5 with TRBJ2-1; D gene unclear. Germline V gene data show CDR1 as SGHKS and CDR2 as YYEKEE (reference sequence). This CDR3 has 13 amino acids. Trimming stripped 4 bases from V and 6 bases from J, with 11 bases between.

This clonotype was observed at least ten times. This sequence joins TRBV29-1 and TRBJ2-7, with 10 positions matching TRBD1. J gave up 2 bases and V 4 bases, and 8 bases lay outside the gene matches. This CDR3 has 15 residues. CDR1 is SQVTM and CDR2 is ANQGSEA in the germline V gene. In nucleotides, the CDR3 is TGCAGCGTTGTCCTGGGACAGGGGATTACCTACGAGCAGTACTTC. It codes for CSVVLGQGITYEQYF.

The chain uses TRBV29-1 and TRBJ2-3; D gene unclear. V lost 1 base, J lost 3 bases, and 8 bases lay in between. Per the germline V gene, CDR1 is SQVTM and CDR2 is ANQGSEA. The CDR3 runs 13 residues. CDR3 sequence reads: CSVEGLVTDTQYF. The CDR3 region has the DNA TGCAGCGTTGAAGGGTTAGTAACAGATACGCAGTATTTT.

This clonotype appeared many times. The chain couples TRBV5-1 to TRBJ2-1; 10 nucleotides agree with TRBD1. The trim removed 1 base at V and 1 base at J, leaving 2 bases unmatched. CDR3 length equals 16 residues. Germline loops: CDR1 SGHRS, CDR2 YFSETQ. CDR3 residues: CASSLWTGGSYNEQFF. The CDR3 DNA is TGCGCCAGCAGCTTGTGGACAGGGGGGTCCTACAATGAGCAGTTCTTC.

The chain joins TRBV3-1 to TRBJ1-1; possibly TRBD1 for D (6 bases). V lost 4 bases and J 5 bases, leaving 11 bases between the germline ends. This CDR3 contains 13 residues. CDR1 LGHDT and CDR2 YNNKEL come from the germline V gene (reference sequence). In nucleotides, the CDR3 is TGTGCCAGCAGCCCGCGGGGGGCTACTGAAGCTTTCTTT. Its translation: CASSPRGATEAFF.

This clonotype was observed many times. The chain has TRBV12-3 or TRBV12-4 and TRBJ1-5, with 8 bases aligning to TRBD1. This CDR3 contains 13 residues. V lost 8 bases and J lost 8; bases outside the gene matches: 8. The CDR3: CASVGQVREPQHF. Written as DNA, the CDR3 is TGTGCCAGCGTGGGACAGGTCAGGGAGCCCCAGCATTTT.

This clonotype was observed many times. J is TRBJ2-1 and V is TRBV12-3 or TRBV12-4; 9 bases line up with TRBD2. The CDR3 has 17 amino acids. The ends lost 1 base at V and 1 base at J; junction bases unmatched: 5. The CDR3 loop reads CASSLGTSVGSYNEQFF. Written as DNA, the CDR3 is TGTGCCAGCAGTTTAGGGACTAGCGTCGGTTCCTACAATGAGCAGTTCTTC.

This clonotype came up many times. The rearrangement links TRBV12-3 or TRBV12-4 to TRBJ2-7; possibly TRBD2 for D (5 bases). The CDR3 is 15 residues long. V shed 2 bases and J shed 5 bases, with 16 bases lying between them. CDR3 in DNA: TGTGCCAGCAGTTTAAGGGTACTAGTTAGCCACGAGCAGTACTTC. Protein: CASSLRVLVSHEQYF.

The V gene is TRBV29-1, the J gene TRBJ1-1; TRBD1 is a possible D gene (6 bases). Trimming took 4 bases from V and 0 from J, leaving 9 bases between them. Germline CDR1 reads SQVTM; CDR2 reads ANQGSEA. The CDR3 has 13 residues. The chain's CDR3 is CSVVGGLNTEAFF. The CDR3 DNA is TGCAGCGTTGTTGGGGGCCTGAACACTGAAGCTTTCTTT. The full variable domain, with the rest looked up from reference TRBV29-1 and TRBJ1-1, is SAVISQKPSRDICQRGTSLTIQCQVDSQVTMMFWYRQQPGQSLTLIATANQGSEATYESGFVIDKFPISRPNLTFSTLTVSNMSPEDSSIYLCSVVGGLNTEAFFGQGTRLTVV.

This clonotype was seen ten or more times. The V gene is TRBV20-1, the J gene TRBJ2-7; D unclear. V gave up 0 bases and J gave up 6 bases, with 12 bases separating them. The CDR3 spans 13 residues. The germline gives CDR1 DFQATT, CDR2 SNEGSKA (reference sequence). The CDR3 region is CSARDLWGTEQYF. The DNA of the CDR3 is TGCAGTGCTAGAGATCTTTGGGGTACCGAGCAGTACTTC.

This clonotype appeared many times. The chain employs TRBV11-2 and TRBJ1-2; the match to TRBD1 covers 7 bases. This CDR3 spans 14 amino acids. The ends lost 5 bases at V and 6 bases at J; junction bases unmatched: 9. Per germline, CDR1 SGHAT and CDR2 FQNNGV. The CDR3 DNA sequence: TGTGCCAGCAGCCTAAACCGGGACAGAGATGGCTACACCTTC. Protein sequence: CASSLNRDRDGYTF.

The gene calls are TRBV7-9 and TRBJ1-1; maybe TRBD1 (5 bases). Germline V gives CDR1 SEHNR, CDR2 FQNEAQ (reference sequence). The CDR3 is 13 amino acids. V lost 5 bases and J lost 6, with 13 bases in between. This CDR3 is CASSLSWGAEAFF. The CDR3 nucleotides read TGTGCCAGCAGCCTTTCGTGGGGCGCTGAAGCTTTCTTT.

This clonotype was recorded at least ten times. The rearrangement uses TRBV15 and TRBJ2-3, with no clear D. The length of the CDR3 is 13 residues. The V gene lost 8 bases and the J gene lost 6 bases, with 15 bases spanning the gap. The germline V gene encodes CDR1 LNHNV and CDR2 YYDKDF (reference sequence). This CDR3 is CATGPWVGDTQYF. CDR3 sequence (DNA): TGTGCCACCGGCCCCTGGGTGGGGGATACGCAGTATTTT.

This clonotype came up many times. The chain has TRBV27 and TRBJ2-7; no reliable D call. The germline CDR1 and CDR2 sequences are MNHEY and SMNVEV (reference sequence). The CDR3 sequence is 14 residues long. V was clipped by 5 bases and J by 4 bases, with 15 bases between them. CDR3 DNA: TGTGCCAGCAGTCCTCTCGGTGGGGTTTACGAGCAGTACTTC. Translating it yields CASSPLGGVYEQYF.